This paragraph reports one TCR beta chain. Its antigen specificity is not known. Per-nucleotide qualities are absent, and no much larger clonotype sits a single base away. The CDR3 regions of human TCRbeta chains were subjected to immunosequencing. The authors' pipeline ran thus. TCRs in the repertoires were matched against a reference library of SARS-CoV-2-specific TCRs that had been generated with the MIRA antigen-specificity platform. Breadth meant the fraction of unique TCRs that were SARS-CoV-2-associated, whereas depth meant the fraction of total T cells that were SARS-CoV-2-associated. Using the MIRA data, each spike-specific TCR was mapped to the spike region that the TCR reacts to and placed in a CD4 or CD8 class. Log10-transformed breadth and depth values were compared by one-way ANOVA with Sidak's multiple comparisons tests. What TCRdb holds here is the immuneACCESS table cut down to in-frame rearrangements. Part of the clones is not present; checked against another copy, under half of the missing clones reflect an unresolved V gene, and the others are unexplained. That table furnishes V, J and clone size, whereas the DNA furnished D and trimming. The sample table lists about 34,000 clones, around 78% of them with a count of one. The ten largest clonotypes hold around 4% of the sample.

These data come from a study of T cell responses to AZD1222 COVID-19 vaccine (TCRdb year 2021). About the investigation overall: A total of around 240 trial participants underwent TCR sequencing, of whom 207 had received two doses of AZD1222 and around 25 had received two doses of the MenACWY control vaccine. Trial participants were enrolled into age subgroups of 18-55, 56-69 and 70-plus years, which contained approximately 150, 28 and 58 TCR-sequenced participants, respectively.

The time point label for this specimen denotes: about 28 days (+/-7) after the second vaccine dose. AZD1222 recipients whose second dose came at about 4 weeks and those whose second dose came at about 12 weeks were combined into one group, since spike-specific TCR depth and breadth did not differ between the two schedules. The vaccinee samples were drawn from two UK trials, COV001 and COV002, one of which was a single-blind randomized controlled phase 2/3 trial testing AZD1222 (ChAdOx1 nCoV-19) in healthy adults. Trial participant PBMC samples were collected at day 0 and day 28 after the second dose for TCRbeta chain sequencing. Here V drops 0 bases and J drops 5 bases, and the junction holds 13 bases not matched to any gene. The CDR3, cysteine through phenylalanine, is 17 amino acids long. CDR3 DNA only is kept here, 51 bases in frame from base 1. Sequences SGHRS (CDR1) and YFSETQ (CDR2) are obtained from the germline V gene.

General study outcomes and caveats: Epitopes outside the regions mutated in the B.1.351 and B.1.1.7 variants were reportedly recognized by nearly half of the unique spike-specific TCRs. Conclusions about previously exposed vaccinees were limited because only six AZD1222 recipients were SARS-CoV-2 seropositive at baseline. Participants were mostly white British, with more females than males. The authors suggested clonal diversity may have been underestimated. After two AZD1222 doses, spike-specific TCR breadth and depth were significantly higher than at day 0 and than in MenACWY recipients. CD4 TCRs associated with the vaccine covered the entire spike protein, and the dominant responses were in regions 160-218 and 743-854. Because no day 14 peak-response samples were available, the repertoires could be characterized only after the peak T cell response. The 56-69-year group was small, and its depth increase did not reach significance, likely because of low power.

The clonotype comes from an adult who received the AZD1222 COVID-19 vaccine. The chain links TRBV5-1 with TRBJ1-2; TRBD1 aligns with 7 central bases. The sequenced sample was peripheral blood, obtained 28 days after the second AZD1222 dose. This receptor has the CDR3 CASSLAANIGQEYGYTF. The sequenced DNA is TGCGCCAGCAGCTTGGCCGCTAACATCGGACAGGAGTATGGCTACACCTTC.